The 17 T cell receptor beta chains in this list originate from one sample, sequenced in a study of CD4 T cells in relation to SARS-CoV-2 and coronaviruses. No antigen is known for these receptors. Generated by immunoSEQ multiplex PCR, the TCRdb table keeps only in-frame clones and is missing some. The repertoire has about 27,000 clones, roughly four fifths of them found once; the top ten carry 20% to 25%. CD4+ T cells from unexposed donors were obtained before the COVID-19 pandemic (2011-2018). The cells were cultured for around ten days before CD4+ T cells were isolated. Source material: CD4+ T cells from PBMCs, cultured in vitro. The receptors were gathered from a human donor in good health.

The rearrangement links TRBV3-1 (or the pseudogene TRBV3-2) to TRBJ1-1, with 8 positions matching TRBD1. CDR1 LGHDT and CDR2 YNNKEL come from the germline V gene (reference sequence). The trim removed 4 bases at V and 2 bases at J, leaving 6 bases unmatched. The CDR3 contains 15 residues. The CDR3 reads CASSPSGGGNTEAFF. CDR3 in DNA: TGTGCCAGCAGCCCCTCAGGGGGCGGTAACACTGAAGCTTTCTTT.

The chain has TRBV4-2 and TRBJ1-5; TRBD1 might be the D (6 bases). V was cut by 1 base and J by 2 bases, with 9 bases left in between. Germline CDR1 and CDR2: LGHNA and YNFKEQ. The CDR3 loop spans 15 amino acids. The CDR3 sequence: CASSQGGGGNQPQHF. In nucleotides, the CDR3 is TGTGCCAGCAGCCAAGGAGGGGGGGGCAATCAGCCCCAGCATTTT.

The chain's CDR3 is CASSVAEGGQGDSIQYF. The CDR3 DNA follows: TGTGCCAGCAGCGTAGCCGAAGGGGGACAGGGGGACAGCATTCAGTACTTC. This rearrangement joins TRBV9 to TRBJ2-4; 11 nucleotides match TRBD1. Germline loops: CDR1 SGDLS, CDR2 YYNGEE. With 0 bases clipped from V and 9 bases from J, the junction kept 11 bases outside the gene matches. The CDR3 runs to 17 residues.

The chain uses TRBV7-9 and TRBJ2-1; TRBD2 matches 9 bases. The CDR3 is made up of 17 amino acids. CDR1 and CDR2 (germline): SEHNR, FQNEAQ (reference sequence). The V and J ends lost 0 bases and 7 bases, in that order; junction bases with no gene match: 10. The CDR3 region is CASSLASGSSGINEQFF. The CDR3 DNA follows: TGTGCCAGCAGCTTAGCTTCTGGGTCTAGCGGGATAAATGAGCAGTTCTTC.

This clone has a single count. This rearrangement joins TRBV5-6 to TRBJ2-5; D is perhaps TRBD1 (6 bases). V lost 4 bases and J 5 bases, leaving 15 bases between the germline ends. The CDR3 covers 14 residues. CDR1 SGHDT and CDR2 YYEEEE come from the germline V gene. The CDR3 bases are TGTGCCAGCAGCCCTGACAGGCGCCAGGAGACCCAGTACTTC. This translates into CASSPDRRQETQYF. Together with reference TRBV5-6 and TRBJ2-5, the CDR3 gives the full variable domain: DAGVTQSPTHLIKTRGQQVTLRCSPKSGHDTVSWYQQALGQGPQFIFQYYEEEERQRGNFPDRFSGHQFPNYSSELNVNALLLGDSALYLCASSPDRRQETQYFGPGTRLLVL.

This clone appeared once. The rearrangement links TRBV2 to TRBJ2-3; TRBD2 matches 11 bases. The germline gives CDR1 SNHLY, CDR2 FYNNEI. V lost 6 bases and J lost 0; bases outside the gene matches: 5. The length of the CDR3 is 16 residues. CDR3 coding DNA: TGTGCCAGCAGGCCACTAGCGGGGGTTAGCACAGATACGCAGTATTTT. It is translated as CASRPLAGVSTDTQYF.

The CDR3 bases are TGTGCCAGCAGCCCCGACAGGTCCCACTACGAGCAGTACTTC. Translation: CASSPDRSHYEQYF. V gene TRBV7-6 combines with J gene TRBJ2-7, with D possibly TRBD1 on 6 matching bases. V dropped 5 bases and J dropped 3 bases, with 14 bases sitting between them. Germline V gene sequence: CDR1 SGHVS, CDR2 FNYEAQ. This CDR3 has 14 amino acids. Full variable domain (outside the CDR3, taken from reference TRBV7-6 and TRBJ2-7): GAGVSQSPRYKVTKRGQDVALRCDPISGHVSLYWYRQALGQGPEFLTYFNYEAQQDKSGLPNDRFSAERPEGSISTLTIQRTEQRDSAMYRCASSPDRSHYEQYFGPGTRLTVT.

The chain links TRBV5-1 to TRBJ1-1; D gene unclear. V lost 1 base and J lost 1, with 5 bases in between. The CDR3 extends over 13 amino acids. CDR1 and CDR2 (germline): SGHRS, YFSETQ. The CDR3 loop reads CASSLQRNTEAFF. The CDR3 DNA sequence: TGCGCCAGCAGCTTGCAAAGGAACACTGAAGCTTTCTTT.

This chain links TRBV7-2 with TRBJ1-2, with D uncertain. V was trimmed by 7 bases and J by 5 bases, leaving 14 bases between them. CDR1 and CDR2 from the germline V gene are SGHTA and FQGNSA. This CDR3 spans 13 amino acids. The CDR3 here is CASTGRMGYGYTF. The CDR3 DNA is TGTGCCAGCACCGGACGGATGGGATATGGCTACACCTTC.

J is TRBJ2-3 and V is TRBV6-5; D may be TRBD1 or TRBD2 (5 bases each). The CDR3 is 13 amino acids. Trimming took 8 bases from V and 0 from J, leaving 9 bases between them. CDR1 and CDR2 (germline): MNHEY, SVGAGI. CDR3 DNA sequence: TGTGCCAGCGCCGGGGCCAGCACAGATACGCAGTATTTT. Amino acids: CASAGASTDTQYF.

The chain joins TRBV6-5 to TRBJ2-7; 13 nucleotides agree with TRBD2. This CDR3 has 15 amino acids. Unmatched junction bases numbered 0, after V lost 0 bases and J lost 4 bases. In germline, CDR1 is MNHEY, CDR2 SVGAGI. Written as DNA, the CDR3 is TGTGCCAGCAGTTACTCACTAGCGGGAGGGTACGAGCAGTACTTC. This codes for CASSYSLAGGYEQYF.

The rearrangement uses TRBV25-1 and TRBJ2-7; D call uncertain. V was pared by 0 bases and J by 0 bases, with 9 bases between. Germline CDR1 is MGHDK and CDR2 is SYGVNS. This CDR3 contains 15 residues. The DNA of the CDR3 is TGTGCCAGCAGTGAATACTTGGCCAGCTCCTACGAGCAGTACTTC. It translates to CASSEYLASSYEQYF.

This clone was seen more than once but under ten times. This chain uses TRBV28 with TRBJ1-2; the D gene is possibly TRBD1 (5 bases). The CDR3 contains 11 residues. The V gene's germline CDR1 is MDHEN and CDR2 SYDVKM. V lost 3 bases to trimming and J lost 6 bases, with 5 bases between them. CDR3 sequence: CASSLGDGYTF. The CDR3 DNA is TGTGCCAGCAGTTTGGGGGATGGCTACACCTTC.

This clone was detected only a few times. The rearrangement uses TRBV12-3 or TRBV12-4 and TRBJ2-6; D gene unclear. Trimming left V 5 bases short and J 2 bases short, with 4 bases between. The CDR3 contains 13 residues. The CDR3, as DNA: TGTGCCAGCAGTCCCACTGGGGCCAACGTCCTGACTTTC. It is translated as CASSPTGANVLTF.

The chain combines TRBV5-1 with TRBJ2-1; TRBD1 agrees at 9 bases. J gave up 6 bases and V 2 bases, and 6 bases lay outside the gene matches. CDR3 length: 15 residues. The germline V gene encodes CDR1 SGHRS and CDR2 YFSETQ. CDR3 nucleotides: TGCGCCAGCAGCTTAAGCGGACAGGGGACCAATGAGCAGTTCTTC. Encoded protein: CASSLSGQGTNEQFF.

V is TRBV19 and J is TRBJ2-3; D is possibly TRBD2 (7 bases). The CDR3 runs 16 residues. V gave up 0 bases and J gave up 6 bases, with 16 bases separating them. Germline V gene lookup returns CDR1 LNHDA and CDR2 SQIVND (reference sequence). CDR3 sequence reads: CASSIDLGGGGDTQYF. The CDR3 nucleotides read TGTGCCAGTAGTATAGATCTCGGGGGAGGGGGGGATACGCAGTATTTT.

The chain combines TRBV7-3 with TRBJ1-1, with 9 bases fitting TRBD1. The CDR3 spans 13 residues. Looked up from germline, CDR1 is SGHTA and CDR2 is FQGTGA. V was clipped by 5 bases and J by 5 bases; unmatched bases: 3. CDR3 loop: CASSRGQGTEAFF. The CDR3 bases are TGTGCCAGCAGCCGGGGACAGGGAACTGAAGCTTTCTTT. Complete variable domain (other parts from reference TRBV7-3 and TRBJ1-1): GAGVSQTPSNKVTEKGKYVELRCDPISGHTALYWYRQSLGQGPEFLIYFQGTGAADDSGLPNDRFFAVRPEGSVSTLKIQRTERGDSAVYLCASSRGQGTEAFFGQGTRLTVV.